This T cell receptor (beta chain) was found in a study of blood T cell repertoires in COVID-19. Across the whole study: T cells, B-cell-depleted T cells, or PBMCs provided the cDNA or gDNA that served as material.

Germline loops: CDR1 SGHRS, CDR2 YFSETQ. The V end lost 0 bases, the J end lost 6 bases, and 13 bases lay between the germline ends. The CDR3 is made up of 15 amino acids. TCRdb's copy holds only in-frame clones and misses some; the assay was immunoSEQ multiplex PCR. The data hold 310,000 or so clones, with under 90% observed a single time. The TCR originated in a young woman who had recovered from COVID-19. Sequencing was carried out using PBMCs or T cells enriched from blood (not recorded which). V usage is TRBV5-1 and J usage is TRBJ1-5; TRBD1 might be the D (5 bases). In DNA, the CDR3 is TGCGCCAGCAGCTTGGCCTCAGGGTTGGGTCAGCCCCAGCATTTT. It codes for CASSLASGLGQPQHF.